The T cell receptor beta chain described here comes from a study of T-cell memory formation after mild COVID-19. Overall study: Largely, TCR clusters stayed within a single donor. Study-level points and caveats: Pre-infection memory already had some responding clones, implying cross-reactive memory joined. Those CD4+ clones that contracted were mainly in CM and EM (CD8+ ones in EMRA).

Only one count was recorded for this clonotype. Its antigen is as yet unknown. Using its own MiXCR run on the 5' RACE reads, TCRdb lists one record per CDR3 protein. The data hold around 390,000 distinct CDR3 sequences, with around a sixth observed a single time. V was trimmed by 4 bases and J by 6 bases, leaving 8 bases between them. Looked up from germline, CDR1 is SEHNR and CDR2 is FQNEAQ (reference sequence). This CDR3 spans 12 amino acids. V and J are TRBV7-9 and TRBJ2-3; D unclear. The source material was PBMCs or a T cell subset sorted from them (not recorded which). This receptor was identified in a man between 18 and 35 years old who had mild COVID-19 (a few samples of this study predate the infection). Cell type and time point are not known. The CDR3 loop is CASSYPWDTQYF. The CDR3 nucleotides read TGTGCCAGCAGCTATCCGTGGGATACGCAGTATTTT. The whole variable domain, remainder taken from reference TRBV7-9 and TRBJ2-3, is DTGVSQNPRHKITKRGQNVTFRCDPISEHNRLYWYRQTLGQGPEFLTYFQNEAQLEKSRLLSDRFSAERPKGSFSTLEIQRTEQGDSAMYLCASSYPWDTQYFGPGTRLTVL.